The clone carrying this TCR beta chain was counted between two and nine times. The antigen remains unidentified. A read error may be the cause here, since a much bigger clone is one base away. Constant-region priming of 500 to 550 ng total RNA yielded TCR beta cDNA. Libraries of TCR beta came from three nested multiplex PCR rounds with slightly modified ARM-PCR. PCR rounds one and two used TRBV1-TRBV30 forward primers with a C-beta reverse primer for roughly 10 cycles each. TCRdb re-called the multiplex PCR reads through MiXCR, storing one row per CDR3 protein. The sample includes more than 150,000 distinct CDR3 sequences, around 60% of them seen just once. Researchers drew blood RNA from unsorted whole blood and extracted germline DNA as well. The collection of about 4 milliliters of peripheral blood preceded surgery. This specimen comes from a study of tumor-infiltrating lymphocytes in primary liver carcinoma. Study overall: Donors underwent surgery for histopathologically diagnosed primary liver carcinoma. The study enrolled male and female patients aged 30 to 69 years. Study findings and constraints: Between tumor regions, pairs overlapped more than tumor-adjacent and tumor-blood pairs did.

The length of the CDR3 is 16 residues. Looked up from germline, CDR1 is SGHAT and CDR2 is FQNNGV. The J gene is TRBJ2-5, the V gene TRBV11-2; TRBD2 agrees at 13 bases. The sample consisted of peripheral blood. The sequence derives from a man aged 35 to 55 with primary liver carcinoma and hepatitis B virus infection. The CDR3 bases are TGTGCCAACAGCTTAGGACTAGCGGGAGATCGGGAGACCCAGTACTTC. Amino acids: CANSLGLAGDRETQYF.